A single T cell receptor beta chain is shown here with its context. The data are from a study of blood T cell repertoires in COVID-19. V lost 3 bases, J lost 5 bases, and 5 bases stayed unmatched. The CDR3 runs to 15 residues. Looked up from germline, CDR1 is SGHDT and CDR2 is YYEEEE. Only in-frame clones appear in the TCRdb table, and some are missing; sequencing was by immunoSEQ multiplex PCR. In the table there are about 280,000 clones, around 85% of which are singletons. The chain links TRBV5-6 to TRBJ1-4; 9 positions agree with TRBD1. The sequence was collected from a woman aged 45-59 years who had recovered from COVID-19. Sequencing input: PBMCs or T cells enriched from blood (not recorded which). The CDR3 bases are TGTGCCAGCAGCTCCCCGGGACAGGGAAATGAAAAACTGTTTTTT. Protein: CASSSPGQGNEKLFF.